Here is one T cell receptor (beta chain) with its context. No antigen is known for it. It was with a sample-barcoded 5' primer and a J-beta primer mix that a second PCR of roughly 6 to 11 cycles was run. One entry per CDR3 protein, called by TCRdb with MiXCR from the 5' RACE reads. The table lists approximately 600,000 distinct CDR3 sequences, roughly 50% of them singletons. The sample is drawn from a study of blood T cells in healthy people across ages. Study-level findings and limits: The recorded TCR beta diversity per million T cells decreased in a roughly linear manner with age.

The receptor's source is a man between 60 and 75 years old in good health. The sample consisted of blood.

CDR3: CASSLEPGGGNEKLFF. Here the CDR3 DNA reads TGCGCCAGCAGCTTGGAACCAGGGGGGGGTAATGAAAAACTGTTTTTT. This chain joins TRBV5-1 and TRBJ1-4; 7 nucleotides agree with TRBD1. The ends lost 0 bases at V and 4 bases at J; junction bases unmatched: 6. This CDR3 comprises 16 residues. The germline gives CDR1 SGHRS, CDR2 YFSETQ. Together with reference TRBV5-1 and TRBJ1-4, the CDR3 gives the full variable domain: KAGVTQTPRYLIKTRGQQVTLSCSPISGHRSVSWYQQTPGQGLQFLFEYFSETQRNKGNFPGRFSGRQFSNSRSEMNVSTLELGDSALYLCASSLEPGGGNEKLFFGSGTQLSVL.